The 21 T cell receptor beta chains reported below all come from one sample, sequenced in a study of T cells in Graves' hyperthyroidism and ophthalmopathy. RNA transcripts provided the source from which TCR beta CDR3 regions were amplified. First-round RT-PCR targeting the TCR CDR3 was performed with the HTBI primer set. TCRdb re-derived calls from the multiplex PCR reads in MiXCR, one entry per CDR3 protein. The sample has around 300,000 distinct CDR3 sequences; about an eighth are singletons. The sequenced sample was blood. The source is a woman in her thirties with Graves' hyperthyroidism that later progressed to Graves' ophthalmopathy.

This clonotype was picked up many times. The chain couples TRBV11-3 to TRBJ2-3; 8 nucleotides match TRBD2. The J segment lost 0 bases and the V segment lost 10 bases, leaving 6 bases of the junction unmatched. This CDR3 contains 14 residues. The V gene's germline CDR1 is SGHNT and CDR2 YENEEA. CDR3 amino acids: CATALAASTDTQYF. The CDR3, as DNA: TGTGCCACCGCACTAGCGGCAAGCACAGATACGCAGTATTTT.

This clonotype was seen repeatedly, ten times or more. At one of its ends the junction is not consistent with the germline gene, which may arise from a read error. The chain employs TRBV6-1 and TRBJ1-1; 9 nucleotides align to TRBD1. Germline V CDR1 and CDR2: MNHNS, SASEGT. The CDR3 has 14 amino acids. CDR3 nucleotide sequence: TGTGCCAGCAGGGAAGGACAGGGGCGTACTGAAGCTTTCTTT. It yields the protein CASREGQGRTEAFF.

V usage is TRBV9 and J usage is TRBJ1-3; a possible D gene is TRBD1 (6 bases). V lost 4 bases and J lost 0, with 11 bases in between. This CDR3 is 15 amino acids long. Germline V gives CDR1 SGDLS, CDR2 YYNGEE. CDR3 coding DNA: TGTGCCAGCAGCTCCACAGGGAGCTCTGGAAACACCATATATTTT. Protein: CASSSTGSSGNTIYF.

This clonotype was seen many times. J is TRBJ2-3 and V is TRBV28; a weak D match, TRBD2 (7 bases). The germline V gene encodes CDR1 MDHEN and CDR2 SYDVKM. V lost 4 bases, J lost 4 bases, and 15 bases lay in between. There are 15 residues in the CDR3. DNA for the CDR3: TGTGCCAGCAGTTCCCCGGGGGGCGGGGCAGATACGCAGTATTTT. Amino acids: CASSSPGGGADTQYF.

Note on this clonotype: Given a much more abundant clone one base away, this may be a read error. This chain joins TRBV20-1 and TRBJ1-3; perhaps TRBD1 as D (5 bases). CDR1 and CDR2 from the germline V gene are DFQATT and SNEGSKA (reference sequence). This CDR3 is built from 13 residues. The CDR3 region is CSALGQGGDTIYF. As DNA, the CDR3 is TGCAGTGCCTTGGGGCAGGGTGGAGACACCATATATTTT.

This clonotype has just a few counts. V is TRBV28 and J is TRBJ2-4; TRBD1 might be the D (5 bases). The V gene's germline CDR1 is MDHEN and CDR2 SYDVKM. With 2 bases removed from V and 1 base from J, the gap between germline ends came to 18 bases. The CDR3 extends over 18 amino acids. The CDR3 spells CASSLESRASGAKNIQYF. As DNA, the CDR3 is TGTGCCAGCAGTTTAGAGAGCAGGGCCTCTGGGGCCAAAAACATTCAGTACTTC.

This clonotype was recorded many times. This chain joins TRBV6-5 and TRBJ2-5; D is unclear. This CDR3 comprises 14 residues. The V gene's germline CDR1 is MNHEY and CDR2 SVGAGI. The V gene lost 0 bases and the J gene lost 4 bases, with 9 bases spanning the gap. The CDR3 protein is CASSYSNLGETQYF. Here the CDR3 DNA reads TGTGCCAGCAGTTACTCGAATCTGGGAGAGACCCAGTACTTC.

This clonotype came up many times. The chain links TRBV11-2 to TRBJ2-7; TRBD1 might be the D (6 bases). Germline-derived CDR1 and CDR2 are SGHAT and FQNNGV. CDR3 length: 14 residues. V lost 5 bases to trimming and J lost 2 bases, with 13 bases between them. DNA for the CDR3: TGTGCCAGCAGCCCCCTAAAGGGGGCCTACGAGCAGTACTTC. Its protein is CASSPLKGAYEQYF. The whole variable domain, filled in from reference TRBV11-2 and TRBJ2-7, reads EAGVAQSPRYKIIEKRQSVAFWCNPISGHATLYWYQQILGQGPKLLIQFQNNGVVDDSQLPKDRFSAERLKGVDSTLKIQPAKLEDSAVYLCASSPLKGAYEQYFGPGTRLTVT.

Concerning this clonotype: Compared with germline, one end of the junction differs, possibly owing to a read error. The chain uses TRBV7-2 and TRBJ2-3, with no clear D. Germline CDR1 SGHTA, CDR2 FQGNSA. This CDR3 spans 12 amino acids. The CDR3 nucleotides are TGTGCCAGCAGCTTCCACACAGATACGCAGTCTTTT. Its translation is CASSFHTDTQSF.

This clonotype has at least ten counts. The V gene is TRBV6-1, the J gene TRBJ1-2; no clear D. Germline loops: CDR1 MNHNS, CDR2 SASEGT. The V gene lost 6 bases and the J gene lost 1 base, with 21 bases spanning the gap. The CDR3 contains 17 residues. The CDR3 sequence: CASSYGQDRSSNYGYTF. Here the CDR3 DNA reads TGTGCCAGCAGCTACGGGCAGGATCGATCGAGTAACTATGGCTACACCTTC.

This clonotype was detected ten times or more. This chain joins TRBV5-8 and TRBJ1-1, with TRBD1 identical over 10 bases. Looked up from germline, CDR1 is SGHTS and CDR2 is YDEGEE. The J segment lost 3 bases and the V segment lost 5 bases, leaving 7 bases of the junction unmatched. The CDR3 length is 15 residues. The CDR3 bases are TGTGCCAGCAGGGAGGACAGGGGGAGGTACACTGAAGCTTTCTTT. Protein: CASREDRGRYTEAFF.

In this sample, this clonotype turned up many times. The chain has TRBV6-1 and TRBJ2-3; weak D call: TRBD1 (6 bases). Germline V gene sequence: CDR1 MNHNS, CDR2 SASEGT. V was shortened by 1 base and J by 4 bases, with 15 bases between the two germline ends. The CDR3 length is 16 residues. CDR3 protein: CASSEDRVMFADTQYF. In nucleotides, the CDR3 is TGTGCCAGCAGTGAAGACAGGGTGATGTTCGCAGATACGCAGTATTTT.

This clonotype was recorded at least ten times. The rearrangement links TRBV10-3 to TRBJ1-2, with D perhaps TRBD1 (5 bases). CDR1 is ENHRY and CDR2 is SYGVKD in the germline V gene. The CDR3 length is 14 residues. Trimming took off 6 bases at V and 2 bases at J, with 13 bases between the two ends. In DNA, the CDR3 is TGTGCCATCAGCCTCGGGACGGGAAACTATGGCTACACCTTC. This encodes CAISLGTGNYGYTF.

This clonotype was counted at least ten times. V is TRBV2 and J is TRBJ2-3; D is ambiguous. This CDR3 comprises 15 residues. V was shortened by 8 bases and J by 3 bases, with 18 bases between the two germline ends. Germline CDR1 is SNHLY and CDR2 is FYNNEI. The CDR3 DNA is TGTGCCAGCTTCACCCCACCCCATTGGACAGATACGCAGTATTTT. It translates to CASFTPPHWTDTQYF. Using reference TRBV2 and TRBJ2-3 for the parts outside the CDR3, the full variable domain is EPEVTQTPSHQVTQMGQEVILRCVPISNHLYFYWYRQILGQKVEFLVSFYNNEISEKSEIFDDQFSVERPDGSNFTLKIRSTKLEDSAMYFCASFTPPHWTDTQYFGPGTRLTVL.

CDR3 nucleotides: TGTGCCAGCAGCCAATTAATTGGTGGCTACACCTTC. This translates into CASSQLIGGYTF. V is TRBV16 and J is TRBJ1-2; D is ambiguous. From germline, CDR1 is KGHSY and CDR2 FQNENV. This CDR3 contains 12 residues. V was trimmed by 1 base and J by 7 bases, leaving 7 bases between them.

This clonotype was seen more than once but under ten times. The J gene is TRBJ2-5, the V gene TRBV15, with D tentatively TRBD2 (8 bases). Germline CDR1 LNHNV, CDR2 YYDKDF (reference sequence). This CDR3 spans 15 amino acids. With 7 bases removed from V and 5 bases from J, the gap between germline ends came to 20 bases. CDR3 bases: TGTGCCACCAAGACCCCGGGACTAGGGGGCGAGACCCAGTACTTC. Translation gives CATKTPGLGGETQYF.

There are many counts of this clonotype. The rearrangement links TRBV9 to TRBJ2-2; D may be TRBD2 (6 bases). In germline, CDR1 is SGDLS, CDR2 YYNGEE. Trimming pared 1 base from V and 0 bases from J, leaving 10 bases between. This CDR3 has 16 residues. The CDR3 region is CASSVTSGANTGELFF. DNA for the CDR3: TGTGCCAGCAGCGTAACGTCGGGGGCGAACACCGGGGAGCTGTTTTTT.

In its sample, this clonotype was seen many times. The gene calls are TRBV19 and TRBJ2-5; D is perhaps TRBD1 (6 bases). This CDR3 spans 13 amino acids. Trimming took 5 bases from V and 1 from J, leaving 8 bases between them. Per germline, CDR1 LNHDA and CDR2 SQIVND (reference sequence). CDR3 protein: CASSETGQETQYF. CDR3 bases: TGTGCCAGTAGTGAGACAGGCCAAGAGACCCAGTACTTC.

This clonotype was observed at least ten times. V is TRBV6-1 and J is TRBJ1-1, with D hard to call. Germline CDR1 MNHNS, CDR2 SASEGT. The CDR3 has 13 amino acids. Trimming cost V 4 bases and J 6 bases, with 12 bases left between them. CDR3 DNA: TGTGCCAGCAGTGGCGAAATTGGGGCTGAAGCTTTCTTT. Encoded protein: CASSGEIGAEAFF.

This clonotype was seen at least ten times. The chain combines TRBV12-3 or TRBV12-4 with TRBJ2-7, with 14 bases that match TRBD2. V was clipped by 10 bases and J by 6 bases; unmatched bases: 8. This CDR3 has 14 amino acids. CDR3 in amino acids: CATETSGRAGEQYF. The CDR3 DNA reads as TGTGCCACCGAGACTAGCGGGAGGGCGGGCGAGCAGTACTTC.

This clonotype was observed a few times. The gene calls are TRBV4-2 and TRBJ2-3, with D possibly TRBD2 on 5 matching bases. The length of the CDR3 is 13 residues. Germline CDR1 reads LGHNA; CDR2 reads YNFKEQ. V lost 1 base and J lost 4, with 6 bases in between. CDR3 nucleotide sequence: TGTGCCAGCAGCCAAGTCGGGGCAGATACGCAGTATTTT. It is translated as CASSQVGADTQYF.